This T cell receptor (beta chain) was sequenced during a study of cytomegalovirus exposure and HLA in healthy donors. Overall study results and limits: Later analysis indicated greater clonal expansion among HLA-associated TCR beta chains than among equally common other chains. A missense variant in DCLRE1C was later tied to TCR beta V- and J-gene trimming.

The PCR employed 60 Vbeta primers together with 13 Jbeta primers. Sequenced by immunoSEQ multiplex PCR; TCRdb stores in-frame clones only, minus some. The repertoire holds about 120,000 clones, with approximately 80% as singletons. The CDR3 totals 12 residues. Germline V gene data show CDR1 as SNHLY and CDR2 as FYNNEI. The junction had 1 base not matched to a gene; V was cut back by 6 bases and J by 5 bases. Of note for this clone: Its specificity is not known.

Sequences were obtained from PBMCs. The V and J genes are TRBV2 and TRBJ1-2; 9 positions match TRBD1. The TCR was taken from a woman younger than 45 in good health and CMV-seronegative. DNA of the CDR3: TGTGCCAGCAGGGGACAGGGATATGGCTACACCTTC. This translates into CASRGQGYGYTF. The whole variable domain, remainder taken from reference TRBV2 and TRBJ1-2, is EPEVTQTPSHQVTQMGQEVILRCVPISNHLYFYWYRQILGQKVEFLVSFYNNEISEKSEIFDDQFSVERPDGSNFTLKIRSTKLEDSAMYFCASRGQGYGYTFGSGTRLTVV.